The 20 T cell receptor beta chains given below trace back to one sample, sequenced in a study of shared clonotypes between healthy human individuals. Using immunoSEQ multiplex PCR, the repertoire was profiled, and TCRdb retains in-frame clones only, with some absent. The sample has about 2.1 million clones; roughly 93% are singletons. CD45RO negativity and positive selection for CCR7 defined naive CD8 cells, a population that excluded terminally differentiated effector memory CD45RA+ cells. Sequencing was carried out using naive CD8+ T cells from PBMCs. These receptors originate from a man aged 18 to 30 in good health. Some clones in this sample may be carry-over from other donors' samples.

The rearrangement links TRBV9 to TRBJ2-1; possible D gene TRBD1, 7 bases. Trimming cost V 0 bases and J 9 bases, with 19 bases left between them. CDR1 is SGDLS and CDR2 is YYNGEE in the germline V gene. The CDR3 is made up of 16 amino acids. The CDR3 bases are TGTGCCAGCAGCGTAGCCCCGGACAGGTTGGAGGGTGAGCAGTTCTTC. Residues: CASSVAPDRLEGEQFF.

V and J are TRBV4-1 and TRBJ1-2; no firm D call. V gave up 1 base and J gave up 7 bases, with 10 bases separating them. The CDR3 totals 13 residues. CDR1 and CDR2 (germline): MGHRA, YSYEKL. CDR3 in DNA: TGCGCCAGCAGCCAAGTGGGTTTAGGTGGCTACACCTTC. This codes for CASSQVGLGGYTF.

The rearrangement uses TRBV7-3 and TRBJ2-3, with D tentatively TRBD2 (6 bases). The CDR3 is 15 residues long. Trimming took off 2 bases at V and 0 bases at J, with 9 bases between the two ends. CDR1 and CDR2 (germline): SGHTA, FQGTGA. CDR3 region: CASSLGTVSTDTQYF. The CDR3 nucleotides read TGTGCCAGCAGCTTAGGGACTGTTAGCACAGATACGCAGTATTTT.

The rearrangement joins TRBV4-1 to TRBJ1-3, with D uncertain. Germline-derived CDR1 and CDR2 are MGHRA and YSYEKL. Trimming pared 4 bases from V and 7 bases from J, leaving 8 bases between. This CDR3 comprises 12 residues. The CDR3: CASSPRDNTIYF. For the CDR3, the DNA is TGCGCCAGCAGCCCCAGAGACAACACCATATATTTT.

The V gene is TRBV15, the J gene TRBJ2-5; D call uncertain. Germline-derived CDR1 and CDR2 are LNHNV and YYDKDF (reference sequence). Trimming cost V 0 bases and J 1 base, with 6 bases left between them. The CDR3 length is 14 residues. The CDR3 DNA reads as TGTGCCACCAGCAGAGATGACACCCAAGAGACCCAGTACTTC. This translates into CATSRDDTQETQYF.

J is TRBJ1-2 and V is TRBV4-3; perhaps TRBD1 as D (6 bases). The length of the CDR3 is 16 residues. V dropped 1 base and J dropped 3 bases, with 15 bases sitting between them. Germline CDR1 and CDR2: LGHNA and YSLEER. The CDR3 coding sequence is TGCGCCAGCAGCCAAGGGGTGGGGGCGCTGTACTATGGCTACACCTTC. It specifies CASSQGVGALYYGYTF.

The chain is built from TRBV27 and TRBJ1-2, with a tentative D call TRBD1 (6 bases). Trimming took 4 bases from V and 5 from J, leaving 17 bases between them. Germline V gene data show CDR1 as MNHEY and CDR2 as SMNVEV (reference sequence). The length of the CDR3 is 15 residues. For the CDR3, the DNA is TGTGCCAGCAGTTCTTCCGGGGGCACGGGTTATGGCTACACCTTC. As protein: CASSSSGGTGYGYTF.

The chain combines TRBV7-6 with TRBJ2-2; 9 bases line up with TRBD1. V lost 5 bases and J lost 4; bases outside the gene matches: 5. This CDR3 contains 15 residues. Germline V gene lookup returns CDR1 SGHVS and CDR2 FNYEAQ. The CDR3 protein is CASSLRQGGTGELFF. CDR3 bases: TGTGCCAGCAGCCTTCGACAGGGGGGCACCGGGGAGCTGTTTTTT. The full variable domain, with the rest looked up from reference TRBV7-6 and TRBJ2-2, is GAGVSQSPRYKVTKRGQDVALRCDPISGHVSLYWYRQALGQGPEFLTYFNYEAQQDKSGLPNDRFSAERPEGSISTLTIQRTEQRDSAMYRCASSLRQGGTGELFFGEGSRLTVL.

The rearrangement links TRBV4-3 to TRBJ2-3, with 9 bases identical to TRBD2. CDR3 length: 15 amino acids. V gave up 4 bases and J gave up 0 bases; unmatched junction bases: 2. Germline V lookup: CDR1 LGHNA, CDR2 YSLEER. CDR3 protein: CASSPGLASTDTQYF. The CDR3 nucleotides read TGCGCCAGCAGCCCGGGACTAGCAAGCACAGATACGCAGTATTTT.

The CDR3 protein is CASSYLGLGNEKLFF. CDR3 sequence (DNA): TGTGCCAGCAGTTACTTGGGACTAGGGAATGAAAAACTGTTTTTT. V and J are TRBV6-5 and TRBJ1-4, with a possible D match to TRBD1 (5 bases). Germline values: CDR1 MNHEY, CDR2 SVGAGI. The CDR3 spans 15 residues. V gave up 1 base and J gave up 5 bases, with 11 bases separating them.

The chain employs TRBV7-8 and TRBJ2-3; D is uncertain. Germline loops: CDR1 SGHVS, CDR2 FQNEAQ. V was trimmed by 1 base and J by 6 bases, leaving 8 bases between them. This CDR3 spans 13 amino acids. CDR3 nucleotide sequence: TGTGCCAGCAGCTTAGATCCACGGGATACGCAGTATTTT. This encodes CASSLDPRDTQYF.

The V gene is TRBV5-1, the J gene TRBJ1-2; D is undetermined. CDR1 is SGHRS and CDR2 is YFSETQ in the germline V gene. The CDR3 covers 14 residues. V lost 0 bases, J lost 4 bases, and 10 bases lay in between. DNA of the CDR3: TGCGCCAGCAGCTTGGGCAGGAACCCCTATGGCTACACCTTC. This encodes CASSLGRNPYGYTF.

The CDR3 region has the DNA TGCGCCAGTCGTGAGGGGACAGGGGCCGGCGAGCAGTACTTC. Its protein product is CASREGTGAGEQYF. The rearrangement uses TRBV4-3 and TRBJ2-7; TRBD1 matches 10 bases. The germline V gene encodes CDR1 LGHNA and CDR2 YSLEER. This CDR3 has 14 residues. J was trimmed by 6 bases and V by 9 bases; bases with no gene match: 11.

With regard to this clone: Within the sample, other DNA sequences also encode this same CDR3. Here the CDR3 DNA reads TGTGCCAGCAGCTTACGGGGAACTGGAAACACCATATATTTT. Translating gives CASSLRGTGNTIYF. This rearrangement joins TRBV7-8 to TRBJ1-3; D gene uncertain. CDR1 SGHVS and CDR2 FQNEAQ come from the germline V gene. The CDR3 is made up of 14 amino acids. V was shortened by 2 bases and J by 2 bases, with 7 bases between the two germline ends.

J is TRBJ2-2 and V is TRBV11-2; 9 nucleotides agree with TRBD2. The CDR3 has 15 residues. Trimming at V came to 3 bases and at J to 7 bases, leaving 6 bases not matched to a gene. Germline CDR1 reads SGHAT; CDR2 reads FQNNGV. The CDR3 region is CASSLLAGAGGELFF. The DNA for the CDR3 is TGTGCCAGCAGCTTGTTAGCGGGAGCGGGCGGGGAGCTGTTTTTT.

The chain recombines TRBV14 with TRBJ2-7, with 7 bases identical to TRBD2. The junction had 4 bases not matched to a gene; V was cut back by 1 base and J by 4 bases. This CDR3 region has 14 residues. Per the germline V gene, CDR1 is SGHDN and CDR2 is FVKESK. The CDR3 nucleotides read TGTGCCAGCAGCCAAGGCGGGAGTTGGTACGAGCAGTACTTC. Protein product: CASSQGGSWYEQYF.

The genes are TRBV9 and TRBJ1-2; 7 positions agree with TRBD1. The CDR3 length is 15 residues. Germline lookup yields CDR1 SGDLS and CDR2 YYNGEE. Losses at the gene ends were 2 bases for V and 2 bases for J; bases not matched to a gene: 6. The CDR3 sequence is CASSVGQARNYGYTF. The CDR3 DNA reads as TGTGCCAGCAGCGTCGGACAGGCACGGAACTATGGCTACACCTTC.

This chain uses TRBV11-2 with TRBJ2-4; 9 nucleotides align to TRBD1. V dropped 3 bases and J dropped 1; count of bases not matched to a gene: 7. The CDR3 has 17 amino acids. Germline lookup yields CDR1 SGHAT and CDR2 FQNNGV. CDR3 loop: CASSFNRGLRAKNIQYF. DNA for the CDR3: TGTGCCAGCAGCTTCAACAGGGGGCTAAGGGCCAAAAACATTCAGTACTTC.

A note on this clone: Within the sample, other DNA sequences also encode this same CDR3. The chain recombines TRBV28 with TRBJ2-7; a possible D gene is TRBD2 (5 bases). The CDR3 is 14 residues long. The V gene lost 2 bases and the J gene lost 0 bases, with 8 bases spanning the gap. Germline V gene data show CDR1 as MDHEN and CDR2 as SYDVKM. DNA for the CDR3: TGTGCCAGCAGTTTACCTGGGAGCTCCTACGAGCAGTACTTC. It codes for CASSLPGSSYEQYF.

V usage is TRBV9 and J usage is TRBJ2-2, with D perhaps assigned TRBD1 or TRBD2 (5 bases each). The V end was cut by 0 bases, the J end by 9 bases, with 12 bases between. The CDR3 runs 14 residues. Germline V gene sequence: CDR1 SGDLS, CDR2 YYNGEE. CDR3 protein: CASSVALGERELFF. For the CDR3, the DNA is TGTGCCAGCAGCGTAGCTTTGGGGGAGCGGGAGCTGTTTTTT.